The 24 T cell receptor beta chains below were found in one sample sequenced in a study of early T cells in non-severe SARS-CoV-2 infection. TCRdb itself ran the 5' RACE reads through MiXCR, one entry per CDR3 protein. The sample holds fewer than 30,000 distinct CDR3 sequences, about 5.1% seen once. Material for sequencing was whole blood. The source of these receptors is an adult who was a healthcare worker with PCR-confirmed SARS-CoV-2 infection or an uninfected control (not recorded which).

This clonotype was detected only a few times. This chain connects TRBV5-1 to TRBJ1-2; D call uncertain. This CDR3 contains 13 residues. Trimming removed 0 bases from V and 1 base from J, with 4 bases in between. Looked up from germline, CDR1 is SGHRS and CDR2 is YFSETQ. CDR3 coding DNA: TGCGCCAGCAGCTTGGAGGGTAACTATGGCTACACCTTC. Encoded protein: CASSLEGNYGYTF.

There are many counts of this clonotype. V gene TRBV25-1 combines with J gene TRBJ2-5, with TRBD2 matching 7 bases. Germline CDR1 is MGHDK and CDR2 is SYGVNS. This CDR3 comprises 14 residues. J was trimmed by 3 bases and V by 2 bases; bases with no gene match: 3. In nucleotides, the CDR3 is TGTGCCAGCAGTGAAGGGGGGGGAAAAGAGACCCAGTACTTC. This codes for CASSEGGGKETQYF.

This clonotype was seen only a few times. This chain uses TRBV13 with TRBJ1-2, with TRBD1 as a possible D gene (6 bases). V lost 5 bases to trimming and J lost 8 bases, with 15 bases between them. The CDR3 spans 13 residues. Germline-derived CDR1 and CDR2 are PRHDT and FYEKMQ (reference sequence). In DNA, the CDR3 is TGTGCCAGCAGCGTGACAGGTCTGGGAGGCTACACCTTC. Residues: CASSVTGLGGYTF.

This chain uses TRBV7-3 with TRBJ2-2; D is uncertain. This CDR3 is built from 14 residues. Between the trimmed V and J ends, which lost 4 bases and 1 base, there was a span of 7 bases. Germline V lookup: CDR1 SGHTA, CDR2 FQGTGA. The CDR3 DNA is TGTGCCAGCAGCTCCACGGGGAACACCGGGGAGCTGTTTTTT. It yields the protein CASSSTGNTGELFF.

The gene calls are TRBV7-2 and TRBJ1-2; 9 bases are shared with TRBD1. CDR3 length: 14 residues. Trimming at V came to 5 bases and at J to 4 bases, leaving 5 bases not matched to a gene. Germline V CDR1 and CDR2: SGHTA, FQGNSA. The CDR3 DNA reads TGTGCCAGCAGCCCGCGGACAGGGGCCTATGGCTACACCTTC. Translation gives CASSPRTGAYGYTF.

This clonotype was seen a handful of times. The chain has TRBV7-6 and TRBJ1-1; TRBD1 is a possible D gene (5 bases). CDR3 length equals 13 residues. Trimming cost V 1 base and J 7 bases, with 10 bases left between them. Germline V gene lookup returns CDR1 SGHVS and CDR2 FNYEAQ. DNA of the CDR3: TGTGCCAGCAGCTTAGAGGAGGGGCGTGAAGCTTTCTTT. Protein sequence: CASSLEEGREAFF. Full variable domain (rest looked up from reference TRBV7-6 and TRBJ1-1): GAGVSQSPRYKVTKRGQDVALRCDPISGHVSLYWYRQALGQGPEFLTYFNYEAQQDKSGLPNDRFSAERPEGSISTLTIQRTEQRDSAMYRCASSLEEGREAFFGQGTRLTVV.

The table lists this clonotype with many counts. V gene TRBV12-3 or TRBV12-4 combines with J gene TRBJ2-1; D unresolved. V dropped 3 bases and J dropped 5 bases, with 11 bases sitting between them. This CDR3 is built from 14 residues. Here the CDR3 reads CASSFLSRDNEQFF. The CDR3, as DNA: TGTGCCAGCAGTTTTTTGAGTCGAGACAATGAGCAGTTCTTC.

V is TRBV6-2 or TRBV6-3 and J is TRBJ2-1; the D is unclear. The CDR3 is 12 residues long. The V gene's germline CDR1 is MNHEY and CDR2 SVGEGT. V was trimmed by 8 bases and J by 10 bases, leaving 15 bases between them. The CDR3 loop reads CASRRPLGEQFF. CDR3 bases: TGTGCCAGCCGTAGACCCCTCGGGGAGCAGTTCTTC.

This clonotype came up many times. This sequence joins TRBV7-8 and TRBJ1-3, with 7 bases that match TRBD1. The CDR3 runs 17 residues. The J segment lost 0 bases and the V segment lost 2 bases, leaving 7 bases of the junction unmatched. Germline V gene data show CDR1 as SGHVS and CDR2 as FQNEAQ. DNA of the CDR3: TGTGCCAGCAGCTTAACGGTCGGGACAGCCTCTGGAAACACCATATATTTT. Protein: CASSLTVGTASGNTIYF. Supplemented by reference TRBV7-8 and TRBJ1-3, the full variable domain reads GAGVSQSPRYKVAKRGQDVALRCDPISGHVSLFWYQQALGQGPEFLTYFQNEAQLDKSGLPSDRFFAERPEGSVSTLKIQRTQQEDSAVYLCASSLTVGTASGNTIYFGEGSWLTVV.

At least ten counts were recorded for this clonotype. The CDR3 sequence: CASSSGGLSWYNEQFF. The CDR3 nucleotides read TGTGCCAGCAGCTCTGGGGGATTGTCTTGGTACAATGAGCAGTTCTTC. V and J are TRBV7-6 and TRBJ2-1; D possibly uses TRBD1 or TRBD2 (5 bases each). The germline CDR1 and CDR2 sequences are SGHVS and FNYEAQ. V was clipped by 4 bases and J by 4 bases, with 17 bases between them. The length of the CDR3 is 16 residues.

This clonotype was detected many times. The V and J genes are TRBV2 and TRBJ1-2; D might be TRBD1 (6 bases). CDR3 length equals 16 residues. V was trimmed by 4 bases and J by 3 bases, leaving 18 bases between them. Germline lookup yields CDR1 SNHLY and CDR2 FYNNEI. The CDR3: CASSGGTPENYYGYTF. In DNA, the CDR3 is TGTGCCAGCAGTGGAGGGACACCCGAGAACTACTATGGCTACACCTTC.

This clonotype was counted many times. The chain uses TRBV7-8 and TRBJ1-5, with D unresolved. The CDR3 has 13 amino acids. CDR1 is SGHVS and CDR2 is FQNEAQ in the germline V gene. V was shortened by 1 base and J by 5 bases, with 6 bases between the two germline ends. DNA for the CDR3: TGTGCCAGCAGCTTAGTTGGGTATCAGCCCCAGCATTTT. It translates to CASSLVGYQPQHF.

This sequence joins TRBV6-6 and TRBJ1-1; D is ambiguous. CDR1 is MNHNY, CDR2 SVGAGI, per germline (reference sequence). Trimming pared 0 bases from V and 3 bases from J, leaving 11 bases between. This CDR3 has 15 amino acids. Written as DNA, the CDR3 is TGTGCCAGCAGTTACTCTTCCCCTCCGGACACTGAAGCTTTCTTT. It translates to CASSYSSPPDTEAFF.

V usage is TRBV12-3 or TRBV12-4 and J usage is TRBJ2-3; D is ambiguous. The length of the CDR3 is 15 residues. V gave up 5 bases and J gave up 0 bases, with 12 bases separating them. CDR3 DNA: TGTGCCAGCAGTCCCGGTTCCACAAGCACAGATACGCAGTATTTT. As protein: CASSPGSTSTDTQYF.

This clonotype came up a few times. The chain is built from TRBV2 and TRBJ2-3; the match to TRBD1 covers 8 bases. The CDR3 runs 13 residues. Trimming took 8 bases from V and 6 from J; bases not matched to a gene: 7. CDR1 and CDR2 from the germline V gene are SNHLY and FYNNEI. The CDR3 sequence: CASAQGGQDTQYF. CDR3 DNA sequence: TGTGCCAGCGCACAGGGGGGTCAGGATACGCAGTATTTT.

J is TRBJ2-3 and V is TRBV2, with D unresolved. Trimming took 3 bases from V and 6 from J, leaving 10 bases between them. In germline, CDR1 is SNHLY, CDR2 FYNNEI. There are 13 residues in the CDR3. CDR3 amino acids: CASSERRMDTQYF. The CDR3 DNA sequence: TGTGCCAGCAGTGAGAGGAGAATGGATACGCAGTATTTT.

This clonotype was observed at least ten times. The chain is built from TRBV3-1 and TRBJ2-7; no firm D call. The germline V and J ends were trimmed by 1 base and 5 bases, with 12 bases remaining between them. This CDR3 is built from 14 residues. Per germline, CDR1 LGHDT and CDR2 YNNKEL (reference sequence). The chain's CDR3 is CASSQGHQPHEQYF. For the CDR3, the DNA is TGTGCCAGCAGCCAAGGACACCAGCCCCACGAGCAGTACTTC.

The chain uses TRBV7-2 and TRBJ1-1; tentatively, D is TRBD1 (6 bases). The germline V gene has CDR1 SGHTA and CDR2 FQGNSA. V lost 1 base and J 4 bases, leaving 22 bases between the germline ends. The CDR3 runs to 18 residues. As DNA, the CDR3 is TGTGCCAGCAGCTTAGAGGGGCGGCCAGGGGCATTCGGCACTGAAGCTTTCTTT. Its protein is CASSLEGRPGAFGTEAFF.

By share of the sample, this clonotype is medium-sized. The DNA for the CDR3 is TGCAGCGGCGGGACAGGGGGAGGGGAGCAGTACTTC. Residues: CSGGTGGGEQYF. The V call is TRBV29-1, the J call TRBJ2-7; 11 nucleotides line up with TRBD1. V was pared by 7 bases and J by 7 bases, with 6 bases of the junction left unmatched. Germline V gene sequence: CDR1 SQVTM, CDR2 ANQGSEA. The length of the CDR3 is 12 residues.

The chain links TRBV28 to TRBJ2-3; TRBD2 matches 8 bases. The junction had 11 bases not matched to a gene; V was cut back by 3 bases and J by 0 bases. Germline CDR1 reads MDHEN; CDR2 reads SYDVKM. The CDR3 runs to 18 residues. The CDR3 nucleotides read TGTGCCAGCAGTTTGAGGGGTAGCGGGGTCCTTAGCACAGATACGCAGTATTTT. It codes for CASSLRGSGVLSTDTQYF. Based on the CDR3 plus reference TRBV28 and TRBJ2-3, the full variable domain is DVKVTQSSRYLVKRTGEKVFLECVQDMDHENMFWYRQDPGLGLRLIYFSYDVKMKEKGDIPEGYSVSREKKERFSLILESASTNQTSMYLCASSLRGSGVLSTDTQYFGPGTRLTVL.

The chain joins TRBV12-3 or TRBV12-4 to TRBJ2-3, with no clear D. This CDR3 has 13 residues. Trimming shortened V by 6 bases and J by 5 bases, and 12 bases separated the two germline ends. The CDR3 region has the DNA TGTGCCAGCAGCCCAGTACGTGGAGATACGCAGTATTTT. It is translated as CASSPVRGDTQYF.

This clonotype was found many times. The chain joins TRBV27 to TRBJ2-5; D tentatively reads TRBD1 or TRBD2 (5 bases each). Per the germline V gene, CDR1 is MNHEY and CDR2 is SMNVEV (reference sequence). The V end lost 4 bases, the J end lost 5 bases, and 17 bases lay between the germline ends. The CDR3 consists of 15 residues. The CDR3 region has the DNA TGTGCCAGCAGTTCCCCACAGACAGAGGGGGAGACCCAGTACTTC. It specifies CASSSPQTEGETQYF.

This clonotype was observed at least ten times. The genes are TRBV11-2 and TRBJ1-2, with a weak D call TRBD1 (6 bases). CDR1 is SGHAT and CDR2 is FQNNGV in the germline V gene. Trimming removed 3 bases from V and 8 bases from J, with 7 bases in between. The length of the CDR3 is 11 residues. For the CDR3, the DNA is TGTGCCAGCAGCTTCAGGGGAGGCTACACCTTC. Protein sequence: CASSFRGGYTF.

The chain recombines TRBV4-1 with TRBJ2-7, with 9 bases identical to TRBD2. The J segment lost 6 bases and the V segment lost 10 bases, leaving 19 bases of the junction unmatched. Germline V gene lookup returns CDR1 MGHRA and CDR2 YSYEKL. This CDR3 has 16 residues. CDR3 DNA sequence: TGCGCCAACAACCAAGATCTTTTAGCGGGGGCCCTCGAGCAGTACTTC. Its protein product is CANNQDLLAGALEQYF.